The entry below gives a single T cell receptor beta chain sequence along with its context. This CDR3 region has 17 residues. The V gene lost 1 base and the J gene lost 8 bases, with 21 bases spanning the gap. Germline loops: CDR1 SGDLS, CDR2 YYNGEE. Method: immunoSEQ multiplex PCR; TCRdb's copy keeps in-frame clones and lacks some. The sample gives 330,000 or so clones, 88% of which show up once; 5% to 6% is in the top ten. The record originates from a study of blood T cell repertoires in COVID-19. Sequenced sample: PBMCs or T cells enriched from blood (not recorded which). This TCR was recovered from a man under 40 who had recovered from COVID-19. This rearrangement joins TRBV9 to TRBJ1-4, with D possibly matching TRBD1 (6 bases). The CDR3 DNA reads as TGTGCCAGCAGCGTATCTACCCCGGGACAAGAGGGGGAAAAACTGTTTTTT. Translation gives CASSVSTPGQEGEKLFF.